The 18 T cell receptor beta chains below all came from one sample that was sequenced in a study of T cells in Graves' hyperthyroidism and ophthalmopathy. The CDR3 regions of TCR beta were amplified from RNA transcripts. HTBI primers drove first-round RT-PCR of the TCR CDR3. TCRdb recomputed calls from the multiplex PCR reads with MiXCR, one row per CDR3 protein. The sample has 480,000 or so distinct CDR3 sequences; over 35% are singletons. Sequencing was performed on peripheral blood or thyroid tissue (not recorded which). The source of these receptors is an adult woman with Graves' disease, either hyperthyroidism or ophthalmopathy (not recorded which).

A single count supports this clonotype. The chain employs TRBV29-1 and TRBJ2-6, with a weak D call TRBD1 (6 bases). Trimming pared 7 bases from V and 1 base from J, leaving 14 bases between. CDR1 is SQVTM, CDR2 ANQGSEA, per germline. The CDR3 extends over 15 amino acids. The CDR3 loop is CSAGDTMSGANVLTF. The DNA for the CDR3 is TGCAGCGCTGGGGACACTATGTCTGGGGCCAACGTCCTGACTTTC.

The chain joins TRBV11-2 to TRBJ2-7, with 10 bases matching TRBD1. The CDR3 is made up of 12 amino acids. Germline V lookup: CDR1 SGHAT, CDR2 FQNNGV. Trimming removed 6 bases from V and 10 bases from J; junction bases left unmatched: 6. CDR3 nucleotides: TGTGCCAGCAGATCATGGACAGGGGGACAGTACTTC. As protein: CASRSWTGGQYF.

The chain uses TRBV24-1 and TRBJ2-5; TRBD1 matches at 7 bases. V lost 2 bases to trimming and J lost 1 base; unmatched junction nucleotides: 0. This CDR3 is 14 amino acids long. The germline V gene encodes CDR1 KGHDR and CDR2 SFDVKD. CDR3 loop: CATSDWDSQETQYF. The DNA of the CDR3 is TGTGCCACCAGTGATTGGGACAGCCAAGAGACCCAGTACTTC.

V gene TRBV20-1 combines with J gene TRBJ2-7; TRBD2 is a possible D gene (5 bases). Germline CDR1 DFQATT, CDR2 SNEGSKA (reference sequence). The V gene lost 1 base and the J gene lost 6 bases, with 16 bases spanning the gap. The CDR3 is 14 amino acids. The CDR3 nucleotides read TGCAGTGCTAGAGGACTACGTGCTTCGGCCGAGCAGTACTTC. Translation: CSARGLRASAEQYF.

This clonotype was counted between two and nine times. The genes are TRBV18 and TRBJ1-2; tentatively, D is TRBD1 (6 bases). Germline CDR1 reads KGHSH; CDR2 reads LQKENI. The ends were cut back, 3 bases at V and 6 bases at J, with 14 bases in the middle. This CDR3 comprises 14 residues. The CDR3 region is CASSPGAGANGYTF. CDR3 bases: TGTGCCAGCTCACCCGGGGCAGGGGCTAATGGCTACACCTTC.

The chain employs TRBV7-6 and TRBJ2-5, with 7 bases aligning to TRBD2. Germline lookup yields CDR1 SGHVS and CDR2 FNYEAQ. The CDR3 extends over 16 amino acids. The trim removed 0 bases at V and 2 bases at J, leaving 6 bases unmatched. This CDR3 is CASSLALTSAQETQYF. The CDR3 nucleotides are TGTGCCAGCAGCTTAGCGCTCACTAGCGCACAAGAGACCCAGTACTTC.

This clonotype has more than one count but fewer than ten. The chain has TRBV30 and TRBJ2-5; D call uncertain. V was clipped by 0 bases and J by 5 bases, with 7 bases between them. This CDR3 region has 12 residues. Germline V CDR1 and CDR2: GTSNPN, SVGIG (reference sequence). The CDR3 loop is CAWSVSGETQYF. CDR3 DNA sequence: TGTGCCTGGAGTGTATCCGGGGAGACCCAGTACTTC.

The chain carries TRBV5-4 and TRBJ1-6; maybe TRBD1 (5 bases). CDR1 is SGHNT, CDR2 YYREEE, per germline (reference sequence). The ends were cut back, 4 bases at V and 7 bases at J, with 12 bases in the middle. The CDR3 contains 14 residues. CDR3 sequence (DNA): TGTGCCAGCAGCCGCCGGGACGGAAATTCACCCCTCCACTTT. Translation gives CASSRRDGNSPLHF.

This chain connects TRBV9 to TRBJ2-2, with a weak D call TRBD2 (5 bases). The V gene's germline CDR1 is SGDLS and CDR2 YYNGEE. The V end lost 4 bases, the J end lost 1 base, and 11 bases lay between the germline ends. The CDR3 contains 15 residues. The CDR3 sequence: CASSPGMGNTGELFF. In DNA form, the CDR3 reads TGTGCCAGCAGCCCCGGGATGGGGAACACCGGGGAGCTGTTTTTT.

The V and J genes are TRBV7-2 and TRBJ2-7, with D perhaps matching TRBD2 (6 bases). The CDR3 covers 14 residues. CDR1 and CDR2 from the germline V gene are SGHTA and FQGNSA. Trimming removed 6 bases from V and 2 bases from J, with 14 bases in between. CDR3 region: CASSPPGGPYEQYF. The CDR3 region has the DNA TGTGCCAGCAGTCCGCCCGGGGGACCCTACGAGCAGTACTTC.

This clonotype occurred a few times. The chain couples TRBV28 to TRBJ1-4; a weak D match, TRBD1 (5 bases). The CDR3 is 13 amino acids. The germline V and J ends were trimmed by 7 bases and 4 bases, with 10 bases remaining between them. Germline V gene lookup returns CDR1 MDHEN and CDR2 SYDVKM. This chain's CDR3 is CASTSQVNEKLFF. DNA of the CDR3: TGTGCCAGCACCTCACAGGTTAATGAAAAACTGTTTTTT.

J is TRBJ2-2 and V is TRBV20-1; 8 nucleotides agree with TRBD1. J lost 6 bases, V lost 6 bases, and 12 bases had no gene match. Germline V CDR1 and CDR2: DFQATT, SNEGSKA (reference sequence). CDR3 length equals 15 residues. The CDR3 is CSAQGARGHAGELFF. CDR3 DNA: TGCAGTGCCCAAGGGGCCAGGGGGCATGCCGGGGAGCTGTTTTTT.

The CDR3 loop reads CASSLGNRCTF. The DNA for the CDR3 is TGTGCCAGCAGCTTAGGAAACCGTTGCACCTTC. This chain links TRBV11-1 with TRBJ1-2; D remains unclear. Germline V gives CDR1 SGHAT, CDR2 FQDESV (reference sequence). Trimming shortened V by 1 base and J by 13 bases, and 10 bases separated the two germline ends. This CDR3 comprises 11 residues.

A word on this clonotype: Lacking the conserved final phenylalanine or tryptophan, this CDR3 likely reflects a read error. The V call is TRBV7-3, the J call TRBJ1-1, with no clear D. The CDR3 is made up of 11 amino acids. In germline, CDR1 is SGHTA, CDR2 FQGTGA. V shed 5 bases and J shed 7 bases, with 8 bases lying between them. This CDR3 reads CASSQAYEAFS. The DNA for the CDR3 is TGTGCCAGCAGCCAAGCGTATGAAGCTTTCTCT.

This clonotype occurred a few times. A junction boundary mismatches the germline segment, possibly from a read error. CDR3 nucleotide sequence: TGTGCTAGCAGCTTTGAGGGCGGGACCCAGTACTTC. Translating it yields CASSFEGGTQYF. The genes are TRBV7-9 and TRBJ2-5, with D maybe TRBD2 (5 bases). The germline V gene encodes CDR1 SEHNR and CDR2 FQNEAQ (reference sequence). This CDR3 is 12 amino acids long. Based on the CDR3 plus reference TRBV7-9 and TRBJ2-5, the full variable domain is DTGVSQNPRHKITKRGQNVTFRCDPISEHNRLYWYRQTLGQGPEFLTYFQNEAQLEKSRLLSDRFSAERPKGSFSTLEIQRTEQGDSAMYLCASSFEGGTQYFGPGTRLLVL.

This rearrangement joins TRBV29-1 to TRBJ1-1; D possibly corresponds to TRBD1 (6 bases). The CDR3 sequence is 14 residues long. The germline gives CDR1 SQVTM, CDR2 ANQGSEA. The V gene lost 7 bases and the J gene lost 0 bases, with 15 bases spanning the gap. Here the CDR3 DNA reads TGCAGCGCGAAGGTGGGGGCTGTGAACACTGAAGCTTTCTTT. This sequence encodes CSAKVGAVNTEAFF.

This chain joins TRBV29-1 and TRBJ1-2, with D possibly TRBD1 on 5 matching bases. V lost 6 bases and J 2 bases, leaving 10 bases between the germline ends. Germline V CDR1 and CDR2: SQVTM, ANQGSEA. The CDR3 has 12 amino acids. CDR3 sequence (DNA): TGCAGCGTCACGGGGGGAAACTATGGCTACACCTTC. This translates into CSVTGGNYGYTF. The variable domain in full, completed from reference TRBV29-1 and TRBJ1-2, reads SAVISQKPSRDICQRGTSLTIQCQVDSQVTMMFWYRQQPGQSLTLIATANQGSEATYESGFVIDKFPISRPNLTFSTLTVSNMSPEDSSIYLCSVTGGNYGYTFGSGTRLTVV.

This clonotype has just a few counts. The V and J genes are TRBV29-1 and TRBJ1-2, with a tentative D call TRBD1 (5 bases). V gave up 6 bases and J gave up 5 bases, with 16 bases separating them. The germline V gene encodes CDR1 SQVTM and CDR2 ANQGSEA. The CDR3 is 13 residues long. CDR3 residues: CSVTKGRGYGYTF. In DNA, the CDR3 is TGCAGCGTAACAAAAGGAAGGGGATATGGCTACACCTTC.